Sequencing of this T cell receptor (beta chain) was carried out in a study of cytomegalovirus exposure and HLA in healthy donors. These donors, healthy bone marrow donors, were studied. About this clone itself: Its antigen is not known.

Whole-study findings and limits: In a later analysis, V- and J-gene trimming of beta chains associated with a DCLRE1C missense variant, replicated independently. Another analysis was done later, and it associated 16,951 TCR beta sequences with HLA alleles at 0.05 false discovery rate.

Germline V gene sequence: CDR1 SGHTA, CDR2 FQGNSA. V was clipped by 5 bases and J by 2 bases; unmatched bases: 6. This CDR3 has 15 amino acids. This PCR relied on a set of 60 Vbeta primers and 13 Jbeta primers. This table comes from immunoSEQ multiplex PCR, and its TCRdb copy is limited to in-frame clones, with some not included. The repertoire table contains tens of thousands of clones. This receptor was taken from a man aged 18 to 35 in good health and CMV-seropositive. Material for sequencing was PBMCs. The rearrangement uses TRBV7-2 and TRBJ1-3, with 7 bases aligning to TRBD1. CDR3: CASSPQTGPGNTIYF. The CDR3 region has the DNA TGTGCCAGCAGCCCTCAGACAGGGCCTGGAAACACCATATATTTT.